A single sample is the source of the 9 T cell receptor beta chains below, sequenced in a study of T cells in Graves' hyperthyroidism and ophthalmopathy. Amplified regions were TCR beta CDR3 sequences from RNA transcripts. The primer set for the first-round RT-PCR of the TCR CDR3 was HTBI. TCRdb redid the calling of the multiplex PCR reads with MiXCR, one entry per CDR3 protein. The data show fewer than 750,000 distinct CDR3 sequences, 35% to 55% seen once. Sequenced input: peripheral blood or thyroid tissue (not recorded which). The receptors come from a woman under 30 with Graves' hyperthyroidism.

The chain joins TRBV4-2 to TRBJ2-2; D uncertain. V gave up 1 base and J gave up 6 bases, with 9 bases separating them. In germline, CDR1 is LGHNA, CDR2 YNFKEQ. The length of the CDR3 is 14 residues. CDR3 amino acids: CASSQGLDAGELFF. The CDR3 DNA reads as TGTGCCAGCAGCCAAGGGCTGGACGCCGGGGAGCTGTTTTTT.

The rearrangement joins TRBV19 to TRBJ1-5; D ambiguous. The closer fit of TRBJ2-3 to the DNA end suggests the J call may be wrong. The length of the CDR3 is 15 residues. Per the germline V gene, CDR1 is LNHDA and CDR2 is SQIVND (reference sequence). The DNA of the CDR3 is TGTGCCAGTAGTCCTAAAACCTACCGCACAGATACGCAGTATTTT. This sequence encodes CASSPKTYRTDTQYF.

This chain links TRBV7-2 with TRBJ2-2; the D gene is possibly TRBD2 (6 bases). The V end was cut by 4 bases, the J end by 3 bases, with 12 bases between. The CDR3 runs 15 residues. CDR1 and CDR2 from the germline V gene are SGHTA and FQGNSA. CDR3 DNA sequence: TGTGCCAGCAGCTCGGGAGCGATCGACACCGGGGAGCTGTTTTTT. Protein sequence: CASSSGAIDTGELFF.

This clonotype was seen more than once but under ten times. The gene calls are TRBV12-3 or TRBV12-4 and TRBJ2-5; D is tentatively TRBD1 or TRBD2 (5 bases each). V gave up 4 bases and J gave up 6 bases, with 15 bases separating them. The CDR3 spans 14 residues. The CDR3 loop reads CASSYSRGAQTQYF. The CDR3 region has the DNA TGTGCCAGCAGTTATAGTCGAGGGGCGCAGACCCAGTACTTC.

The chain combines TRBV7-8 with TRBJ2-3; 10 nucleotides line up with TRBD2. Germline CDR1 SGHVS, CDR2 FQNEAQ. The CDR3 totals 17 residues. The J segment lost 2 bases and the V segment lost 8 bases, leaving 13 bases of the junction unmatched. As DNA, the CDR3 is TGTGCCAGCCTCTTAGGATGGCTAGCGGGAGTCACAGATACGCAGTATTTT. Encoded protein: CASLLGWLAGVTDTQYF.

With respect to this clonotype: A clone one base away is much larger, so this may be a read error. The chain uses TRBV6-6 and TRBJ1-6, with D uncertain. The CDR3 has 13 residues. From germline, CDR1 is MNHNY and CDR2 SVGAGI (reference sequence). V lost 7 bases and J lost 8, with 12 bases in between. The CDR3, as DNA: TGTGCCAGCAAAGGATGGGCAGATTCACCCCTCCACTTT. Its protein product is CASKGWADSPLHF.

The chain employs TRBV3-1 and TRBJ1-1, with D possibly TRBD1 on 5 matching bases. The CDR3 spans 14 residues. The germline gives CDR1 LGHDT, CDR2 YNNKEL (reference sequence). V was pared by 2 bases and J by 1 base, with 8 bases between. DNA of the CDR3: TGTGCCAGCAGCCAACGGACAAGGAACACTGAAGCTTTCTTT. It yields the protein CASSQRTRNTEAFF. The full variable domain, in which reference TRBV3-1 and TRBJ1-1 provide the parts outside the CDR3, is DTAVSQTPKYLVTQMGNDKSIKCEQNLGHDTMYWYKQDSKKFLKIMFSYNNKELIINETVPNRFSPKSPDKAHLNLHINSLELGDSAVYFCASSQRTRNTEAFFGQGTRLTVV.

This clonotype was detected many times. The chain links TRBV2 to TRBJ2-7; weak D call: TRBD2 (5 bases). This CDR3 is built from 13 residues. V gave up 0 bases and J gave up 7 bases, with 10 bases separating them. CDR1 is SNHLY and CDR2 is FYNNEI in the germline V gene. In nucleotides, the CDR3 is TGTGCCAGCAGTGAAGCGCTGAGGGTTGAGCAGTACTTC. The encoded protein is CASSEALRVEQYF.

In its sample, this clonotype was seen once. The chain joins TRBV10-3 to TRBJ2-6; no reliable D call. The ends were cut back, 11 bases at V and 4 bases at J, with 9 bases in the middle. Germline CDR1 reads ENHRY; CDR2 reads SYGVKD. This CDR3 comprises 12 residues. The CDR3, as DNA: TGTGCCTCCCGCATCGGGGCCAACGTCCTGACTTTC. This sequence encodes CASRIGANVLTF.